This T cell receptor beta chain was retrieved from a study of blood T cell repertoires in COVID-19. The wider study: The origin of the acute and convalescent COVID-19 samples was the United States, Italy and Spain.

As handled by the study authors: Reference gene primers were amplified, and this amplification served to estimate nucleated cell counts. Clones were read by immunoSEQ multiplex PCR, and TCRdb kept only the in-frame ones, dropping some. V, J and clone size are taken as reported in that table, and D and trimming were inferred from the DNA itself. The sample lists 150,000 or so clones; less than 85% were seen once. Those who participated ranged in age from roughly 18 to 90 years and resided in approximately 23 US areas. Deletions cut 0 bases from V and 6 bases from J, with 16 bases between. This CDR3 comprises 15 residues. Germline V gives CDR1 SGHNT, CDR2 YYREEE (reference sequence).

This TCR was sampled from a man between 60 and 70 years old who had recovered from COVID-19. V and J are TRBV5-4 and TRBJ2-7; D might be TRBD1 (6 bases). Sequenced: PBMCs or T cells enriched from blood (not recorded which). The CDR3 loop reads CASSLEGHGSLEQYF. The CDR3 DNA is TGTGCCAGCAGCTTGGAGGGACATGGCTCTCTCGAGCAGTACTTC. Drawing the rest from reference TRBV5-4 and TRBJ2-7, the complete variable domain is ETGVTQSPTHLIKTRGQQVTLRCSSQSGHNTVSWYQQALGQGPQFIFQYYREEENGRGNFPPRFSGLQFPNYSSELNVNALELDDSALYLCASSLEGHGSLEQYFGPGTRLTVT.